The clone carrying this T cell receptor (beta chain) was counted only a few times. The antigen remains undetermined. This sample is part of a study of post-analysis software for immune sequencing data. The wider study: The disease courses spanned relapsing-remitting, secondary progressive and progressive-relapsing forms of multiple sclerosis. General study points: Controls significantly exceeded multiple sclerosis patients in normalized Chao1 diversity. Relative to controls, patients had roughly five TRBV segments at higher frequency, with TRBV5-6, TRBV5-1 and TRBV20-1 among these. Batch-mates among the samples co-clustered strongly by F measure.

Germline lookup yields CDR1 SNHLY and CDR2 FYNNEI. With V trimmed by 2 bases and J by 7 bases, 3 bases remained unmatched. The CDR3 loop spans 13 amino acids. Incorporated into the TCR beta cDNA libraries were unique molecular identifiers, which served to reduce PCR and sequencing biases. TCRdb recomputed calls from the PCR reads with MiXCR, one row per CDR3 protein. The sample lists about 820,000 distinct CDR3 sequences, about 50% occurring once. The sequenced material came from blood. This rearrangement joins TRBV2 to TRBJ2-5, with 8 bases matching TRBD2. The receptor's source is a girl aged 10 to 17 with multiple sclerosis. DNA of the CDR3: TGTGCCAGCAGTGAATTAGCGGGAAGGACCCAGTACTTC. It translates to CASSELAGRTQYF.